A selection of T cell receptor beta chains follows, all from one sample in a study of T cells after yellow fever vaccination. Via MiXCR, TCRdb re-called the 5' RACE reads, giving one row per CDR3 protein. The table has 250,000 to 300,000 distinct CDR3 sequences, 8.7% seen once. The sample in question was CD4+ T cells sorted from PBMCs, obtained 5 days after the yellow fever booster vaccination. The receptors here all came from a man between 18 and 29 years old who received the YFV17D yellow fever vaccine. Each CDR3 is given with its conserved first and last residue. D genes are given only for firm matches. Clone size is not always given. Where it is, it says once, few, many or a class for expanded clones.

>TRBV7-8|many|TRBJ2-1|.
CASSLIGADSEQFF
TGTGCCAGCAGCTTAATAGGGGCCGATAGTGAGCAGTTCTTC
>TRBV7-2|.|TRBJ2-3|.
CASSSKAQLTDTQYF
TGTGCCAGCAGCTCTAAGGCACAGCTCACAGATACGCAGTATTTT
>TRBV14|many|TRBJ2-4|TRBD1
CASSQGQGTLGYF
TGTGCCAGCAGCCAAGGACAGGGCACCCTCGGATACTTC
>TRBV20-1|.|TRBJ2-3|TRBD2
CSAGLAGGNTDTQYF
TGCAGTGCAGGACTAGCGGGGGGGAACACAGATACGCAGTATTTT
>TRBV6-1|few|TRBJ2-3|TRBD1
CASTWTGRKDTQYF
TGTGCCAGCACCTGGACAGGGAGAAAGGATACGCAGTATTTT
>TRBV7-2|.|TRBJ2-2|.
CASRRVSGELFF
TGTGCCAGCAGACGAGTGAGCGGGGAGCTGTTTTTT
>TRBV7-6|many|TRBJ1-5|.
CASSLQSGLNQPQHF
TGTGCCAGCAGCTTACAGTCGGGGCTGAATCAGCCCCAGCATTTT
>TRBV6-6|many|TRBJ2-1|TRBD2
CASSLAGGLRYNEQFF
TGTGCCAGCAGTTTAGCGGGGGGGCTGAGGTACAATGAGCAGTTCTTC
>TRBV20-1|.|TRBJ2-1|TRBD1
CSLYGTGDNEQFF
TGCAGCTTGTACGGGACAGGGGACAATGAGCAGTTCTTC
>TRBV20-1|few|TRBJ1-1|.
CSARRTEAVAFF
TGCAGTGCTAGGCGGACAGAGGCTGTAGCTTTCTTT
>TRBV5-4|few|TRBJ2-3|TRBD1
CASSEDRPVPQYF
TGTGCCAGCAGCGAGGACAGGCCAGTGCCTCAGTATTTT
>TRBV3-1|.|TRBJ2-2|TRBD2
CASRRGGYTGELFF
TGTGCCAGCAGACGCGGGGGTTACACCGGGGAGCTGTTTTTT
>TRBV2|.|TRBJ1-5|.
CASMNSNQPQHF
TGTGCCAGCATGAATAGCAATCAGCCCCAGCATTTT
>TRBV20-1|.|TRBJ2-2|.
CSARDRGFNTGELFF
TGCAGTGCTAGAGATCGAGGGTTTAACACCGGGGAGCTGTTTTTT
>TRBV7-8|few|TRBJ2-1|TRBD1
CASRADRAPVEQFF
TGTGCCAGCAGGGCGGACAGGGCTCCGGTTGAGCAGTTCTTC
>TRBV5-1|many|TRBJ2-1|.
CASSLDRDEQFF
TGCGCCAGCAGCTTGGACAGGGATGAGCAGTTCTTC
>TRBV24-1|few|TRBJ1-1|.
CATSDFTGTEAFF
TGTGCCACCAGTGATTTCACAGGCACTGAAGCTTTCTTT
>TRBV6-2/TRBV6-3|.|TRBJ2-1|.
CASTGFRGNEQFF
TGTGCCAGCACGGGTTTTCGGGGCAATGAGCAGTTCTTC
>TRBV5-1|few|TRBJ1-6|TRBD1
CASSLDPGQGSSPLHF
TGCGCCAGCAGCTTGGATCCGGGACAGGGGTCTTCACCCCTCCACTTT
>TRBV11-2|.|TRBJ1-6|TRBD1
CASRLGGQGRSPLHF
TGTGCCAGCAGATTGGGGGGACAGGGGCGTTCACCCCTCCACTTT
>TRBV5-1|.|TRBJ1-4|.
CASSPGQFNEKLFF
TGCGCCAGCAGCCCGGGACAATTTAATGAAAAACTGTTTTTT
>TRBV5-6|few|TRBJ2-6|.
CASSLIGFSGANVLTF
TGTGCCAGCAGTCTCATCGGGTTCTCTGGGGCCAACGTCCTGACTTTC
>TRBV6-5|few|TRBJ1-2|.
CASSYSTQGRDGYTF
TGTGCCAGCAGTTACTCAACACAGGGAAGGGATGGCTACACCTTC
>TRBV10-3|few|TRBJ1-2|.
CAISENRVNGYTF
TGTGCCATCAGTGAGAACAGGGTAAACGGCTACACCTTC
>TRBV6-2/TRBV6-3|medium-sized|TRBJ2-1|TRBD2
CASRGGLAGVPLYNEQFF
TGTGCCAGCAGGGGTGGACTAGCGGGGGTACCCCTCTACAATGAGCAGTTCTTC
>TRBV7-2|.|TRBJ2-3|.
CASSFGAGGTDTQYF
TGTGCCAGCAGCTTCGGGGCAGGCGGGACAGATACGCAGTATTTT
>TRBV7-2|few|TRBJ1-2|.
CASSLGEWGYTF
TGTGCCAGCAGCTTAGGGGAATGGGGCTACACCTTC
>TRBV6-2/TRBV6-3|once|TRBJ2-1|TRBD2
CASRRPGLATYNEQFF
TGTGCCAGCAGAAGGCCGGGACTAGCAACATACAATGAGCAGTTCTTC
>TRBV29-1|.|TRBJ2-7|.
CSIVVGGGHEQYF
TGCAGCATCGTCGTAGGGGGAGGCCACGAGCAGTACTTC
>TRBV5-1|many|TRBJ2-2|TRBD2
CASSLAGTGELFF
TGTGCCAGCAGCTTAGCGGGAACCGGGGAGCTGTTTTTT
>TRBV5-4|.|TRBJ2-5|.
CASSFLGQETQYF
TGTGCCAGCAGCTTCTTGGGCCAAGAGACCCAGTACTTC
>TRBV4-1|few|TRBJ1-2|TRBD1
CASSQAEGAEYGYTF
TGCGCCAGCAGCCAAGCCGAGGGGGCAGAGTATGGCTACACCTTC
>TRBV18|.|TRBJ2-5|.
CASSPGALKETQYF
TGTGCCAGCTCACCAGGTGCGCTCAAAGAGACCCAGTACTTC
>TRBV15|few|TRBJ2-7|TRBD1
CATSRAGQTSYEQYF
TGTGCCACCAGCAGAGCGGGACAGACCTCCTACGAGCAGTACTTC
>TRBV6-5|.|TRBJ2-2|TRBD1
CASKQGRITGELFF
TGTGCCAGCAAACAGGGGAGAATCACCGGGGAGCTGTTTTTT
>TRBV7-2|few|TRBJ2-5|.
CASAAGGVKETQYF
TGTGCCAGCGCGGCGGGCGGGGTGAAAGAGACCCAGTACTTC
>TRBV6-5|few|TRBJ2-5|.
CASGSPETQYF
TGTGCCAGCGGCTCTCCAGAGACCCAGTACTTC
>TRBV12-3/TRBV12-4|.|TRBJ1-5|.
CASSPSTGKAQHF
TGTGCCAGCAGCCCCTCTACAGGGAAGGCCCAGCATTTT
>TRBV11-2|few|TRBJ2-1|.
CASSGWGRDNSNEQFF
TGTGCCAGCAGCGGTTGGGGGCGCGATAATAGCAATGAGCAGTTCTTC
>TRBV7-2|.|TRBJ2-1|TRBD2
CASSLTTSGGKDEQFF
TGTGCCAGCAGCCTGACGACTAGCGGGGGGAAAGATGAGCAGTTCTTC
>TRBV20-1|.|TRBJ2-3|.
CSARDVAAGDTQYF
TGCAGTGCTAGAGACGTAGCGGCGGGAGATACGCAGTATTTT
>TRBV6-1|few|TRBJ2-5|.
CASSPGTSIETQYF
TGTGCCAGCAGTCCCGGGACTTCGATAGAGACCCAGTACTTC
>TRBV6-5|.|TRBJ2-5|TRBD1
CASRTDRVSETQYF
TGTGCCAGCAGGACGGACAGGGTCTCAGAGACCCAGTACTTC
>TRBV5-6|few|TRBJ2-1|.
CASSLGAANEQFF
TGTGCCAGCAGCTTGGGGGCTGCCAATGAGCAGTTCTTC
>TRBV12-3/TRBV12-4|.|TRBJ1-2|.
CATDRGRGLNYGYTF
TGTGCCACGGACCGGGGGCGGGGGCTCAACTATGGCTACACCTTC
>TRBV19|few|TRBJ1-2|TRBD1
CASTPNRGAYGYTF
TGTGCCAGTACTCCAAACAGGGGGGCGTATGGCTACACCTTC
>TRBV5-1|.|TRBJ2-3|.
CATAPTASTDTQYF
TGCGCCACCGCCCCCACAGCTAGCACAGATACGCAGTATTTT
>TRBV5-1|.|TRBJ1-4|.
CASSQDATNEKLFF
TGCGCCAGCAGCCAAGATGCAACTAATGAAAAACTGTTTTTT